One and the same sample provided the 10 T cell receptor beta chains below, sequenced in a study of shared clonotypes between healthy human individuals. Sequencing used immunoSEQ multiplex PCR; TCRdb keeps in-frame clones, though not all of them. The top ten hold 0.13% of the sample, which has some 2,000,000 clones, 85% to 95% seen once. The source material was naive CD4+ T cells sorted from blood. Indicated subset: CD45RA+ positively selected. These receptors were taken from a man aged 18 to 29 in good health.

The chain is built from TRBV30 and TRBJ2-3; 9 bases line up with TRBD2. Germline V gives CDR1 GTSNPN, CDR2 SVGIG (reference sequence). The CDR3 has 13 residues. V dropped 4 bases and J dropped 4; count of bases not matched to a gene: 3. The CDR3 DNA reads as TGTGCCTGGACGGGCGGGGGGGCAGATACGCAGTATTTT. Its translation: CAWTGGGADTQYF. The full variable domain, in which reference TRBV30 and TRBJ2-3 provide the parts outside the CDR3, is SQTIHQWPATLVQPVGSPLSLECTVEGTSNPNLYWYRQAAGRGLQLLFYSVGIGQISSEVPQNLSASRPQDRQFILSSKKLLLSDSGFYLCAWTGGGADTQYFGPGTRLTVL.

The chain employs TRBV9 and TRBJ1-6; D might be TRBD1 (6 bases). Germline assignment: CDR1 SGDLS and CDR2 YYNGEE. The CDR3 contains 15 residues. V shed 4 bases and J shed 10 bases, with 18 bases lying between them. CDR3 in DNA: TGTGCCAGCAGCTCCCAAGGGGGAGGGGTATCACCCCTCCACTTT. This translates into CASSSQGGGVSPLHF.

The rearrangement joins TRBV9 to TRBJ2-5, with D possibly being TRBD1 (6 bases). V was trimmed by 2 bases and J by 5 bases, leaving 19 bases between them. CDR3 length equals 16 residues. Germline assignment: CDR1 SGDLS and CDR2 YYNGEE. CDR3 nucleotide sequence: TGTGCCAGCAGCGTCGCCGGGACAAAATATGGGGAGACCCAGTACTTC. Amino acid sequence: CASSVAGTKYGETQYF. Using reference TRBV9 and TRBJ2-5 for the parts outside the CDR3, the full variable domain is DSGVTQTPKHLITATGQRVTLRCSPRSGDLSVYWYQQSLDQGLQFLIQYYNGEERAKGNILERFSAQQFPDLHSELNLSSLELGDSALYFCASSVAGTKYGETQYFGPGTRLLVL.

A single count supports this clone. The sample carries other DNA sequences with the same CDR3. This sequence joins TRBV20-1 and TRBJ2-3; perhaps TRBD2 as D (5 bases). The CDR3 is 10 residues long. V was clipped by 6 bases and J by 6 bases, with 7 bases between them. Germline V gene lookup returns CDR1 DFQATT and CDR2 SNEGSKA (reference sequence). This chain's CDR3 is CSARRDTQYF. The CDR3 DNA reads as TGCAGTGCCAGGAGGGATACGCAGTATTTT.

The chain is built from TRBV29-1 and TRBJ1-2; 10 bases match TRBD1. This CDR3 comprises 14 residues. V dropped 5 bases and J dropped 4; count of bases not matched to a gene: 7. Germline CDR1 reads SQVTM; CDR2 reads ANQGSEA. CDR3 residues: CSVLTGGQFYGYTF. In nucleotides, the CDR3 is TGCAGCGTTCTGACAGGGGGCCAATTCTATGGCTACACCTTC.

The genes are TRBV6-5 and TRBJ1-1, with D perhaps matching TRBD1 (6 bases). The V end was cut by 8 bases, the J end by 3 bases, with 13 bases between. Germline V gives CDR1 MNHEY, CDR2 SVGAGI. This CDR3 has 13 amino acids. CDR3 bases: TGTGCCAGCGCAAGGGGGGAGGACACTGAAGCTTTCTTT. This sequence encodes CASARGEDTEAFF.

The V gene is TRBV6-4, the J gene TRBJ1-2; 9 nucleotides align to TRBD1. Trimming at V came to 6 bases and at J to 4 bases, leaving 3 bases not matched to a gene. This CDR3 comprises 13 residues. CDR1 and CDR2 (germline): MRHNA, SNTAGT. CDR3 nucleotide sequence: TGTGCCAGCAGGCCGACAGGGGGCTATGGCTACACCTTC. Protein: CASRPTGGYGYTF.

The chain links TRBV9 to TRBJ2-7; the D is unclear. Germline CDR1 and CDR2: SGDLS and YYNGEE. The CDR3 sequence is 15 residues long. The V end lost 0 bases, the J end lost 2 bases, and 12 bases lay between the germline ends. CDR3 nucleotide sequence: TGTGCCAGCAGCGTAGATCCGGTTAGCACCTACGAGCAGTACTTC. Its translation is CASSVDPVSTYEQYF.

The rearrangement links TRBV27 to TRBJ2-5; perhaps D is TRBD1 or TRBD2 (5 bases each). The DNA end is a closer match to TRBJ2-7, so the J assignment may be wrong. The CDR3 is 15 amino acids. CDR1 and CDR2 (germline): MNHEY, SMNVEV (reference sequence). CDR3 residues: CASSRLKQGAYEQYF. The CDR3 nucleotides read TGTGCCAGCAGCCGATTAAAGCAGGGAGCCTACGAGCAGTACTTC.

This chain links TRBV28 with TRBJ1-6; maybe TRBD1 (5 bases). Trimming took 4 bases from V and 9 from J, leaving 10 bases between them. This CDR3 contains 13 residues. Germline CDR1 reads MDHEN; CDR2 reads SYDVKM. For the CDR3, the DNA is TGTGCCAGCAGTTCTAAGGGACGTTCACCCCTCCACTTT. Amino acids: CASSSKGRSPLHF.